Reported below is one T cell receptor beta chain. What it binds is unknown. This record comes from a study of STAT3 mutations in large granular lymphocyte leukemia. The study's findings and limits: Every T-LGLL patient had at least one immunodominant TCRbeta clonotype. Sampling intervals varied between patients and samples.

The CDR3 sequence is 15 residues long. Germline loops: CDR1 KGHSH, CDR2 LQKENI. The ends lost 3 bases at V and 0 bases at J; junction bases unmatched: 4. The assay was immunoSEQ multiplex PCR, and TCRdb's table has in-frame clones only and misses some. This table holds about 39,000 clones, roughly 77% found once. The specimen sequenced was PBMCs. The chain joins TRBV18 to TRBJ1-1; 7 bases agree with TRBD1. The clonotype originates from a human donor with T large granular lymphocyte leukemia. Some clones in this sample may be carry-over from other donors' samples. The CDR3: CASSPLGTVNTEAFF. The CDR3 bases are TGTGCCAGCTCACCCCTCGGGACAGTGAACACTGAAGCTTTCTTT.